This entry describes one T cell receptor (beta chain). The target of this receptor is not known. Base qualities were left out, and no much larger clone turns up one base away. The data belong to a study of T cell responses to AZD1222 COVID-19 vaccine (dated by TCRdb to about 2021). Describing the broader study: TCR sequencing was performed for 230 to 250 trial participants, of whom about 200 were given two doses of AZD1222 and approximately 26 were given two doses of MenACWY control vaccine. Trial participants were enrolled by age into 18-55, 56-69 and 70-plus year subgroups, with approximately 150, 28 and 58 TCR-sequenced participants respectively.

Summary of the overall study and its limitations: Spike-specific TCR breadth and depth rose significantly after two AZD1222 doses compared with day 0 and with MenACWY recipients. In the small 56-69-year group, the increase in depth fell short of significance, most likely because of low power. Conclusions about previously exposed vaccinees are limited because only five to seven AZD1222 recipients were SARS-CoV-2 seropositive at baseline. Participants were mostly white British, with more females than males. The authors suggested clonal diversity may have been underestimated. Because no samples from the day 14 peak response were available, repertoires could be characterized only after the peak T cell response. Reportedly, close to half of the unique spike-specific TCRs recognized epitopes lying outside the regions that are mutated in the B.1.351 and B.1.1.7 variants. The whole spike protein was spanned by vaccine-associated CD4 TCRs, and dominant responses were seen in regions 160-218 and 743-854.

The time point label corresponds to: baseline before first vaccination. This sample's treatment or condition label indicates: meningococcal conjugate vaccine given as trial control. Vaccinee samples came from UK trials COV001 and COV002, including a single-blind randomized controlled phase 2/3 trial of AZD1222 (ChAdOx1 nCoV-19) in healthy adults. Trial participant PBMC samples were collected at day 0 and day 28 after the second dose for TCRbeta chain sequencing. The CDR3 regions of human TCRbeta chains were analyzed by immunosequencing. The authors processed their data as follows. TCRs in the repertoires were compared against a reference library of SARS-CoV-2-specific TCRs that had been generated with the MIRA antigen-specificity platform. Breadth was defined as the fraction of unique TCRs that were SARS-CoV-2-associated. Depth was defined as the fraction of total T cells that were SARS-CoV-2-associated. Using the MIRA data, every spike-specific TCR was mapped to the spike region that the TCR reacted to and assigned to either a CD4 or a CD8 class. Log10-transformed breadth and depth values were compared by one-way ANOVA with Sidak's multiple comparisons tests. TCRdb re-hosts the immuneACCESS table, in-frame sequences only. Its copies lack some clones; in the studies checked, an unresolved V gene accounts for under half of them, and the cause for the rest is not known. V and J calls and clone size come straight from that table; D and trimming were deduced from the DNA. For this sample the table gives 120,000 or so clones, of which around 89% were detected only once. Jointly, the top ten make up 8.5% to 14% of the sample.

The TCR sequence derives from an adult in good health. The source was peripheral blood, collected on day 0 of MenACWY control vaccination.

The sequenced DNA is TGTGCCAGCAGGAATACAGCTCTGAGCCCCTATGGCTACACCTTC. Its protein reads: CASRNTALSPYGYTF. Recombination linked TRBV3-1 (or the pseudogene TRBV3-2) to TRBJ1-2, with the D gene too uncertain to name. The germline V gene (reference sequence) gives CDR1 as LGHDT and CDR2 as YNNKEL. Including cysteine and phenylalanine, the CDR3 has 15 amino acids. Here the CDR3 DNA is all that survives: 45 bases in frame from base 1. The trim is 6 bases for V and 4 bases for J, with a gap of 18 bases between the germline ends.